The clone carrying this T cell receptor (beta chain) was seen a few times. No antigen is known for it. Arm-PCR of CDR3 regions with iRepertoire HTBI primers generated TCR beta libraries. TCRdb used MiXCR to reprocess the multiplex PCR reads, holding one entry per CDR3 protein. This table has a few hundred thousand distinct CDR3 sequences, 23% appearing once. Time point denoted: persistent/refractory GD, antithyroid drugs over 5 years with positive TRAb. Extracted RNA from PBMCs served as the source of the TCR library. Graves' disease diagnoses used American Thyroid Association guidelines. Peripheral blood, roughly 8.1 milliliters of it, was drawn into EDTA tubes. The entry originates in a study of regulatory T cells in long-lasting Graves disease. Study-level background: Persistence in Graves' disease required over 5 years of antithyroid drugs plus positive TSH receptor antibodies.

Findings and limits, study-wide: New patients shared about a thousand public clonotypes, fewer than the approximately 2,500 shared by persistent patients.

The clonotype originates from a female donor with Graves disease. The source material was peripheral blood mononuclear cells (PBMCs), sampled when the disease was refractory, from a patient treated with antithyroid drugs.

The CDR3 protein is CASSPDGFYGYTF. DNA for the CDR3: TGTGCCAGCTCACCAGATGGGTTCTATGGCTACACCTTC. This rearrangement joins TRBV18 to TRBJ1-2; D gene uncertain. Trimming took 2 bases from V and 4 from J, leaving 8 bases between them. Germline-derived CDR1 and CDR2 are KGHSH and LQKENI. The CDR3 covers 13 residues.